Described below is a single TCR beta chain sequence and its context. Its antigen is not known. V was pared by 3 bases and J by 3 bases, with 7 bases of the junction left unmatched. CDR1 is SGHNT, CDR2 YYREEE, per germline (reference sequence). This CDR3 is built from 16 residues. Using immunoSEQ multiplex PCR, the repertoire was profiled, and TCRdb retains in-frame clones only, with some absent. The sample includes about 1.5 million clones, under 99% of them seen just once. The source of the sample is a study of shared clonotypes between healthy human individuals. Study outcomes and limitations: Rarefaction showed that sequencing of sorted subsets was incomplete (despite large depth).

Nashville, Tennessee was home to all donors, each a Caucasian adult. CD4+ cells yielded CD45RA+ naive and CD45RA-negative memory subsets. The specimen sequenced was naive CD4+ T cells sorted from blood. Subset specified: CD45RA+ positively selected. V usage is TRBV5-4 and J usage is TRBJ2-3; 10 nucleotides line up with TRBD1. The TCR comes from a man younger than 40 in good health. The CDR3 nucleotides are TGTGCCAGCAGCTCCGTTCAGGGACAGGGGACAGATACGCAGTATTTT. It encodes CASSSVQGQGTDTQYF.